This T cell receptor beta chain stems from a study of CD8 T cell repertoires and HIV-1 epitope variants. The overall study: Separate wells received one of Twenty-five Gag or Nef variant peptides.

About this clone itself: The antigen is unknown.

V dropped 4 bases and J dropped 10 bases, with 15 bases sitting between them. The CDR3 contains 13 residues. Germline CDR1 reads SGHNT; CDR2 reads YYREEE (reference sequence). Study-wide findings and caveats: No clonotypes responded to the TAALDMSHF plasma variant; about five recognized KF9, one HW9.

The assay was immunoSEQ multiplex PCR, and TCRdb's table has in-frame clones only and misses some. The data hold under 100,000 clones, with 70% to 75% observed a single time. The V gene is TRBV5-4, the J gene TRBJ2-1; D possibly corresponds to TRBD2 (5 bases). The receptor was isolated from a male donor with HIV. What was sequenced was uncultured baseline CD8+ T cells from peripheral blood mononuclear cells (PBMCs). The CDR3 here is CASSPVRSGEQFF. In DNA form, the CDR3 reads TGTGCCAGCAGCCCCGTTCGGTCGGGGGAGCAGTTCTTC. Using reference TRBV5-4 and TRBJ2-1 for the parts outside the CDR3, the full variable domain is ETGVTQSPTHLIKTRGQQVTLRCSSQSGHNTVSWYQQALGQGPQFIFQYYREEENGRGNFPPRFSGLQFPNYSSELNVNALELDDSALYLCASSPVRSGEQFFGPGTRLTVL.